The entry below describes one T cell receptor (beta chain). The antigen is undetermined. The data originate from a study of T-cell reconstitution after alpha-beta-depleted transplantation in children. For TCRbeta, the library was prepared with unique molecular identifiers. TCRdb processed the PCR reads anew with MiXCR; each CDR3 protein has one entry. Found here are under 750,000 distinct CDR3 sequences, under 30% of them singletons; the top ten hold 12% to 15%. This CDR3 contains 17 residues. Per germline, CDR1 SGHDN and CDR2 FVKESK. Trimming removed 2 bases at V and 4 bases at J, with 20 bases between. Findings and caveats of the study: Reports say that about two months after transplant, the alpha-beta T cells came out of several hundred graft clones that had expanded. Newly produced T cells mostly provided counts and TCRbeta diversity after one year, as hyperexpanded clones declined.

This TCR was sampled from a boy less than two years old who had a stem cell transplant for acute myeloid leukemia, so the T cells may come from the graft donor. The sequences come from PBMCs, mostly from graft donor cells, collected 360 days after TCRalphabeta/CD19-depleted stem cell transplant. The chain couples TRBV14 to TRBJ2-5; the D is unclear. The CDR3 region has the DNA TGTGCCAGCAGCCAAAGGCTCGTTAATTGGGTCTCAGAGACCCAGTACTTC. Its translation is CASSQRLVNWVSETQYF.